These 19 T cell receptor beta chains came from one sample sequenced in a study of human T cells and chemical hapten exposure. Time point in this sample: patch test 2, 6 weeks after DPC sensitization. Treatment here: therapeutic diphenylcyclopropenone sensitization with weekly scalp DPC. TCRdb re-called the RACE reads through MiXCR, storing one row per CDR3 protein. This repertoire shows about 85,000 distinct CDR3 sequences, 11% found once; its top ten account for 1.5% to 2%. This specimen was whole blood, taken in connection with sensitization to the hapten diphenylcyclopropenone (DPC). The source is a man aged 18-30 years with alopecia areata. Some clones in this sample may be carry-over from other donors' samples.

This clonotype was seen a few times. The CDR3 loop is CASSPTGGAYEQYF. The CDR3 coding sequence is TGTGCCAGCAGTCCCACCGGCGGCGCTTACGAGCAGTACTTC. The chain employs TRBV28 and TRBJ2-7; D ambiguous. CDR1 is MDHEN, CDR2 SYDVKM, per germline. The V end lost 5 bases, the J end lost 4 bases, and 15 bases lay between the germline ends. This CDR3 has 14 residues. The full variable domain, with the rest looked up from reference TRBV28 and TRBJ2-7, is DVKVTQSSRYLVKRTGEKVFLECVQDMDHENMFWYRQDPGLGLRLIYFSYDVKMKEKGDIPEGYSVSREKKERFSLILESASTNQTSMYLCASSPTGGAYEQYFGPGTRLTVT.

This clonotype was detected ten times or more. The rearrangement uses TRBV7-6 and TRBJ1-5; TRBD1 agrees at 8 bases. The CDR3 has 17 amino acids. V lost 5 bases and J lost 4; bases outside the gene matches: 13. CDR1 is SGHVS, CDR2 FNYEAQ, per germline. Written as DNA, the CDR3 is TGTGCCAGCAGCGCGCGTACGGACAGGGAGGGTAATCAGCCCCAGCATTTT. This codes for CASSARTDREGNQPQHF. Supplemented by reference TRBV7-6 and TRBJ1-5, the full variable domain reads GAGVSQSPRYKVTKRGQDVALRCDPISGHVSLYWYRQALGQGPEFLTYFNYEAQQDKSGLPNDRFSAERPEGSISTLTIQRTEQRDSAMYRCASSARTDREGNQPQHFGDGTRLSIL.

This clonotype was seen ten or more times. The chain joins TRBV3-1 to TRBJ2-2; 10 nucleotides line up with TRBD2. Germline trimming cut 3 bases from V and 7 bases from J; bases unmatched to any gene: 5. Germline-derived CDR1 and CDR2 are LGHDT and YNNKEL (reference sequence). CDR3 size: 15 residues. CDR3 amino acids: CASSHTSGAGGELFF. CDR3 nucleotide sequence: TGTGCCAGCAGCCACACTAGCGGGGCTGGCGGGGAGCTGTTTTTT.

Only one count was recorded for this clonotype. The J gene is TRBJ2-7, the V gene TRBV12-2; TRBD1, as called in the table, went unchecked against the DNA. TRBV12-2 is flagged as a pseudogene. There are 14 residues in the CDR3. The CDR3 reads CASRNQTGTYEQYV. In DNA form, the CDR3 reads TGTGCAAGTCGCAACCAAACAGGTACCTACGAGCAGTACGTC.

This clonotype was observed at least ten times. This chain joins TRBV29-1 and TRBJ2-3; D gene uncertain. Per germline, CDR1 SQVTM and CDR2 ANQGSEA. The CDR3 totals 10 residues. V was shortened by 6 bases and J by 6 bases, with 7 bases between the two germline ends. CDR3 sequence reads: CSVLSDTQYF. The CDR3 DNA follows: TGCAGCGTCCTCTCTGATACGCAGTATTTT.

J is TRBJ2-5 and V is TRBV4-1; D call uncertain. The CDR3 consists of 14 residues. The germline V gene has CDR1 MGHRA and CDR2 YSYEKL. V was shortened by 2 bases and J by 2 bases, with 9 bases between the two germline ends. The CDR3 coding sequence is TGCGCCAGCAGCCAATCAATGGCACAAGAGACCCAGTACTTC. Protein sequence: CASSQSMAQETQYF.

This rearrangement joins TRBV6-2 or TRBV6-3 to TRBJ1-4, with no clear D. The V end lost 6 bases, the J end lost 0 bases, and 8 bases lay between the germline ends. Germline V gives CDR1 MNHEY, CDR2 SVGEGT. The CDR3 length is 14 residues. In DNA, the CDR3 is TGTGCCAGCAGGACACCTGCAACTAATGAAAAACTGTTTTTT. Translated, it gives CASRTPATNEKLFF.

This clonotype was picked up many times. The gene calls are TRBV10-2 and TRBJ1-1; 7 positions agree with TRBD1. The V gene's germline CDR1 is WSHSY and CDR2 SAAADI. This CDR3 contains 13 residues. Unmatched junction bases numbered 7, after V lost 5 bases and J lost 7 bases. CDR3 sequence (DNA): TGCGCCAGCAGTCCCAACAGGGGTAATGAAGCTTTCTTT. Translation gives CASSPNRGNEAFF.

V is TRBV20-1 and J is TRBJ1-3, with D uncertain. The V end lost 6 bases, the J end lost 2 bases, and 17 bases lay between the germline ends. The CDR3 covers 15 residues. Germline V lookup: CDR1 DFQATT, CDR2 SNEGSKA (reference sequence). CDR3 in DNA: TGCAGTGCCAAAGACTATGTAACACCTGGAAACACCATATATTTT. This gives the protein CSAKDYVTPGNTIYF.

As concerns this clonotype: A much more abundant neighbour one base away suggests this may be a read error. This chain joins TRBV5-1 and TRBJ2-1; either TRBD1 or TRBD2 may supply D (6 bases each). The CDR3 is made up of 17 amino acids. The V gene's germline CDR1 is SGHRS and CDR2 YFSETQ. The CDR3 DNA sequence: TGCGTCAGCAGCCACCCCCGGGGGCCCTCAACCTACAATGAGCAGTTCTTC. It is translated as CVSSHPRGPSTYNEQFF.

The rearrangement links TRBV29-1 to TRBJ1-5; D is unresolved. Germline CDR1 SQVTM, CDR2 ANQGSEA. Deletions cut 4 bases from V and 0 bases from J, with 7 bases between. The length of the CDR3 is 13 residues. CDR3 protein: CSVAVNSNQPQHF. CDR3 in DNA: TGCAGCGTTGCAGTCAATAGCAATCAGCCCCAGCATTTT. Using reference TRBV29-1 and TRBJ1-5 for the parts outside the CDR3, the full variable domain is SAVISQKPSRDICQRGTSLTIQCQVDSQVTMMFWYRQQPGQSLTLIATANQGSEATYESGFVIDKFPISRPNLTFSTLTVSNMSPEDSSIYLCSVAVNSNQPQHFGDGTRLSIL.

Many counts were recorded for this clonotype. The chain uses TRBV7-2 and TRBJ2-7; no clear D. Trimming cost V 5 bases and J 0 bases, with 11 bases left between them. The germline V gene encodes CDR1 SGHTA and CDR2 FQGNSA. CDR3 size: 14 residues. CDR3 amino acids: CASSLSPASYEQYF. CDR3 bases: TGTGCCAGCAGCCTCAGTCCAGCCTCCTACGAGCAGTACTTC.

The V call is TRBV7-2, the J call TRBJ2-1; unclear D gene. The germline V and J ends were trimmed by 2 bases and 0 bases, with 8 bases remaining between them. Germline V CDR1 and CDR2: SGHTA, FQGNSA. This CDR3 is built from 15 residues. CDR3 protein: CASSLRRSSYNEQFF. The CDR3 bases are TGTGCCAGCAGCTTAAGACGGAGCTCCTACAATGAGCAGTTCTTC.

This clonotype was recorded a few times. Here the CDR3 DNA reads TGTGCCAGCAGCTTGCCTGGGGACCGTCTTTTCTATGGCTACACCTTC. Protein: CASSLPGDRLFYGYTF. The rearrangement links TRBV5-4 to TRBJ1-2; possibly TRBD1 for D (5 bases). Trimming stripped 1 base from V and 4 bases from J, with 17 bases between. The CDR3 runs 16 residues. Looked up from germline, CDR1 is SGHNT and CDR2 is YYREEE (reference sequence).

To note about this clonotype: A read error may be the cause here, since a much bigger clone is one base away. The chain employs TRBV18 and TRBJ1-4; unclear D gene. Germline lookup yields CDR1 KGHSH and CDR2 LQKENI. Trimming stripped 4 bases from V and 6 bases from J, with 9 bases between. This CDR3 has 13 residues. CDR3: CASSLAKDEKLFF. CDR3 nucleotides: TGTGCCAGCTCACTGGCGAAGGATGAAAAACTGTTTTTT.

Many counts were recorded for this clonotype. The rearrangement links TRBV28 to TRBJ2-7; 10 nucleotides match TRBD1. V lost 6 bases and J lost 3; bases outside the gene matches: 5. The length of the CDR3 is 14 residues. Germline V gene data show CDR1 as MDHEN and CDR2 as SYDVKM. The CDR3 spells CASREGQGIYEQYF. The CDR3 DNA sequence: TGTGCCAGCAGAGAGGGACAGGGGATCTACGAGCAGTACTTC.

V and J are TRBV7-8 and TRBJ2-3; perhaps TRBD1 as D (6 bases). Between the trimmed V and J ends, which lost 5 bases and 1 base, there was a span of 22 bases. Germline CDR1 and CDR2: SGHVS and FQNEAQ. CDR3 length: 18 amino acids. The CDR3 region has the DNA TGTGCCAGCAGCATCTCCCGATTCGGGCAGGGGCGCACAGATACGCAGTATTTT. Encoded protein: CASSISRFGQGRTDTQYF.

This clonotype was seen more than once but under ten times. In DNA form, the CDR3 reads TGTGCCAGCTCCCTGGGTTACCGGGGGACCTACGAGCAGTACTTC. This sequence encodes CASSLGYRGTYEQYF. This sequence joins TRBV6-2 or TRBV6-3 and TRBJ2-7; D might be TRBD2 (6 bases). CDR3 length: 15 residues. The germline V and J ends were trimmed by 8 bases and 2 bases, with 19 bases remaining between them. Germline V gene sequence: CDR1 MNHEY, CDR2 SVGEGT.

This clonotype has only a few counts. This chain joins TRBV28 and TRBJ2-3; TRBD2 is a possible D gene (6 bases). The V gene lost 2 bases and the J gene lost 0 bases, with 12 bases spanning the gap. CDR1 and CDR2 from the germline V gene are MDHEN and SYDVKM. The CDR3 spans 16 residues. Written as DNA, the CDR3 is TGTGCCAGCAGTTTAGGTCAGGGAGGAAGCACAGATACGCAGTATTTT. This translates into CASSLGQGGSTDTQYF. The complete variable domain, with remaining parts taken from reference TRBV28 and TRBJ2-3, reads DVKVTQSSRYLVKRTGEKVFLECVQDMDHENMFWYRQDPGLGLRLIYFSYDVKMKEKGDIPEGYSVSREKKERFSLILESASTNQTSMYLCASSLGQGGSTDTQYFGPGTRLTVL.